This T cell receptor beta chain comes out of a study of metastatic and nonmetastatic thyroid tumors. Using MiXCR, TCRdb reanalyzed the PCR reads. The table shows about 59,000 clones, with 15% to 20% occurring only once. Thyroid surgery took place with no prior treatment in any patient. This clone showed up many times. The CDR3 loop spans 15 amino acids. V was pared by 3 bases and J by 4 bases, with 18 bases between. Germline-derived CDR1 and CDR2 are GTSNPN and SVGIG (reference sequence). The source of this sequence is a male donor with papillary thyroid cancer or a benign thyroid nodule (not recorded which). Some clones in this sample may be carry-over from other donors' samples. Input material: blood. The chain carries TRBV30 and TRBJ2-5; D gene ambiguous. CDR3 coding DNA: TGTGCCTGGAGATATGGGTCGACGGTCGGAGAGACCCAGTACTTC. Protein sequence: CAWRYGSTVGETQYF. Complete variable domain (other parts from reference TRBV30 and TRBJ2-5): SQTIHQWPATLVQPVGSPLSLECTVEGTSNPNLYWYRQAAGRGLQLLFYSVGIGQISSEVPQNLSASRPQDRQFILSSKKLLLSDSGFYLCAWRYGSTVGETQYFGPGTRLLVL.